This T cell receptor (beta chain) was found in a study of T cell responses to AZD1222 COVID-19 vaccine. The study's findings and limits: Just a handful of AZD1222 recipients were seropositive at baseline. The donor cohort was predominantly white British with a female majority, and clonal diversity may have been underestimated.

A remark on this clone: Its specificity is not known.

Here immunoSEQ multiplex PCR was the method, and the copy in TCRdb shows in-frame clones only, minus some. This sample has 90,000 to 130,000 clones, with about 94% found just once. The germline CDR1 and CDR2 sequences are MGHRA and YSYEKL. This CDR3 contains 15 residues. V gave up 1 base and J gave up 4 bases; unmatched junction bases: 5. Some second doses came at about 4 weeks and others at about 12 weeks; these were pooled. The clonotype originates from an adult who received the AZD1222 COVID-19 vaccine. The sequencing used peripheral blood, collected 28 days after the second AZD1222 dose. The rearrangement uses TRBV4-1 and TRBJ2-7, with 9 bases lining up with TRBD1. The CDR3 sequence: CASSQVGTGIYEQYF. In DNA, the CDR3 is TGCGCCAGCAGCCAAGTGGGGACAGGGATTTACGAGCAGTACTTC.